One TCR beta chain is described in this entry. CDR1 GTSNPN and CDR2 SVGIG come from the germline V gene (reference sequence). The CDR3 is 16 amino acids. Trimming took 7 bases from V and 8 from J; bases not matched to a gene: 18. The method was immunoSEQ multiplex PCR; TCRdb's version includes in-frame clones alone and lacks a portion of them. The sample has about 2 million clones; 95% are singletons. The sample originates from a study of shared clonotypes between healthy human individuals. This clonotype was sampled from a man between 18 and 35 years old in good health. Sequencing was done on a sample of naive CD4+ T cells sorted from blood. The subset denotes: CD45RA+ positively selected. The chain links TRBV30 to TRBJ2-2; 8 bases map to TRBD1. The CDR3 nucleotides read TGTGCCTTAAAAACTTTAGGGACAGGAGTTCTGGGGGAGCTGTTTTTT. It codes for CALKTLGTGVLGELFF.